This T cell receptor beta chain was captured in a study of OX40 agonist ivuxolimab in advanced cancers. Overall study context: Past anti-PD-1, anti-PD-L1 or anti-CTLA-4 therapy was accepted, and approximately 37% had received some.

Details on this clone: Antigen specificity is unknown.

The CDR3 totals 14 residues. Germline CDR1 SNHLY, CDR2 FYNNEI. V gave up 6 bases and J gave up 2 bases; unmatched junction bases: 6. Broader study findings: Dose levels from 0.1 to 3.0 mg/kg saw CD4+ and CD8+ blood T cells expand clonally by week 6.

Clones were read by immunoSEQ multiplex PCR, and TCRdb kept only the in-frame ones, dropping some. Of about 64,000 clones in the sample, roughly 80% were seen once. The source of this sequence is an adult with an advanced solid tumor such as melanoma, head and neck, liver or kidney cancer. The rearrangement joins TRBV2 to TRBJ2-5, with 7 bases identical to TRBD1. Sequenced material: CD4+ or CD8+ T cells sorted from blood, taken in a trial of the OX40 agonist ivuxolimab. CDR3 DNA sequence: TGTGCCAGCAGGGCAGGGACAGTACAAGAGACCCAGTACTTC. Its translation is CASRAGTVQETQYF.